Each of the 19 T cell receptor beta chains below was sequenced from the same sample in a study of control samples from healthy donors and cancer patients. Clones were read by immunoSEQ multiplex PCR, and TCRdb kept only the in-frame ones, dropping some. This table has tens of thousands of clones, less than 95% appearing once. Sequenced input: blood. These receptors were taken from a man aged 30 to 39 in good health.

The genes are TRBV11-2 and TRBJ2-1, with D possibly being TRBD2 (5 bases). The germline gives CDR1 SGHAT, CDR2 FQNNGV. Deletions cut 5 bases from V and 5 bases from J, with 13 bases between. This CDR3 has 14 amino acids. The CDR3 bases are TGTGCCAGCAGCCTCGGGATCCTCGACAATGAGCAGTTCTTC. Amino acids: CASSLGILDNEQFF. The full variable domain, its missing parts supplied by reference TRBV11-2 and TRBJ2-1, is EAGVAQSPRYKIIEKRQSVAFWCNPISGHATLYWYQQILGQGPKLLIQFQNNGVVDDSQLPKDRFSAERLKGVDSTLKIQPAKLEDSAVYLCASSLGILDNEQFFGPGTRLTVL.

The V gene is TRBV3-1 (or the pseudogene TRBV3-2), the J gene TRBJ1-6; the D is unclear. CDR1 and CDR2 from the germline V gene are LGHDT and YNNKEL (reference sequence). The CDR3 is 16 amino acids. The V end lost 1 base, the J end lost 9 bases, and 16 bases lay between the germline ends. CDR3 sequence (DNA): TGTGCCAGCAGCCAAGTCCCTCCGGGCATACCTTCACCCCTCCACTTT. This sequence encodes CASSQVPPGIPSPLHF.

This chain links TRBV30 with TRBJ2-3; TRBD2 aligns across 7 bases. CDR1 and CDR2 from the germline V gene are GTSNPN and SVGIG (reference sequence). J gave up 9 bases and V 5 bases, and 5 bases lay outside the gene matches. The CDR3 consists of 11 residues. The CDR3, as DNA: TGTGCCTGGGGAAGCGGGGTGACGCAGTATTTT. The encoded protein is CAWGSGVTQYF.

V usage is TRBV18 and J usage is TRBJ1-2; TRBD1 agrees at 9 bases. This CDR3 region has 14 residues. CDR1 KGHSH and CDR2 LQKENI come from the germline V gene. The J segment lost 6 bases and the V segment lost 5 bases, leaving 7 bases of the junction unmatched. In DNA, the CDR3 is TGTGCCAGCTCAGCAGGGACAGGGAGTAATGGCTACACCTTC. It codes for CASSAGTGSNGYTF.

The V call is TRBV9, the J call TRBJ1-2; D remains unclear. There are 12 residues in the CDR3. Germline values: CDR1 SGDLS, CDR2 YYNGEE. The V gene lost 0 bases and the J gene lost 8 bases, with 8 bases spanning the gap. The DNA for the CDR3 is TGTGCCAGCAGCGTAGTCGAAGGGGGCTACACCTTC. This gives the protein CASSVVEGGYTF.

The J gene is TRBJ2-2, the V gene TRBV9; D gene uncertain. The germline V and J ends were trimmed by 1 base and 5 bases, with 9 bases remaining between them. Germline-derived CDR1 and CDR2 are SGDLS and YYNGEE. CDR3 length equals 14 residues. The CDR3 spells CASSVTGRTGELFF. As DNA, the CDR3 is TGTGCCAGCAGCGTAACGGGCAGGACCGGGGAGCTGTTTTTT. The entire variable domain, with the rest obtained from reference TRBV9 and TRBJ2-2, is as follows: DSGVTQTPKHLITATGQRVTLRCSPRSGDLSVYWYQQSLDQGLQFLIQYYNGEERAKGNILERFSAQQFPDLHSELNLSSLELGDSALYFCASSVTGRTGELFFGEGSRLTVL.

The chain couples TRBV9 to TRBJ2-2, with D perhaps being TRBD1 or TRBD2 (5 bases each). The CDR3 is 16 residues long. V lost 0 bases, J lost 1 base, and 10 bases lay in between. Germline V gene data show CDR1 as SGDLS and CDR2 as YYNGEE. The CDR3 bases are TGTGCCAGCAGCGTAGTGGGACGGATGAACACCGGGGAGCTGTTTTTT. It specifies CASSVVGRMNTGELFF. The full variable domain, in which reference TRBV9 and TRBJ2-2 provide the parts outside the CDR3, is DSGVTQTPKHLITATGQRVTLRCSPRSGDLSVYWYQQSLDQGLQFLIQYYNGEERAKGNILERFSAQQFPDLHSELNLSSLELGDSALYFCASSVVGRMNTGELFFGEGSRLTVL.

In DNA, the CDR3 is TGTGCCAGCAGCTTCCAGGCCGCGCAAGAGACCCAGTACTTC. Protein: CASSFQAAQETQYF. The chain recombines TRBV5-4 with TRBJ2-5, with unresolved D. CDR3 size: 14 residues. V was cut by 2 bases and J by 2 bases, with 10 bases left in between. Germline loops: CDR1 SGHNT, CDR2 YYREEE (reference sequence). Based on the CDR3 plus reference TRBV5-4 and TRBJ2-5, the full variable domain is ETGVTQSPTHLIKTRGQQVTLRCSSQSGHNTVSWYQQALGQGPQFIFQYYREEENGRGNFPPRFSGLQFPNYSSELNVNALELDDSALYLCASSFQAAQETQYFGPGTRLLVL.

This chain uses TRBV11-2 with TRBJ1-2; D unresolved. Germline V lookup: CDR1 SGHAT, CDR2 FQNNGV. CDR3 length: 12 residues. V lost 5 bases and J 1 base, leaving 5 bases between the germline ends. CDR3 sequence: CASSPRNYGYTF. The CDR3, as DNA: TGTGCCAGCAGCCCCCGTAACTATGGCTACACCTTC.

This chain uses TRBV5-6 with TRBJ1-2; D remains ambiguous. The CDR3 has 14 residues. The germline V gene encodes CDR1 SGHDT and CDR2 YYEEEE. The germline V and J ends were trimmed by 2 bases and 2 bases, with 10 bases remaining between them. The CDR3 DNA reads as TGTGCCAGCAGCTTTTCGACGGGGAACTATGGCTACACCTTC. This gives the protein CASSFSTGNYGYTF. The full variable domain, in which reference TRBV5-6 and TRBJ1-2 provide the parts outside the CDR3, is DAGVTQSPTHLIKTRGQQVTLRCSPKSGHDTVSWYQQALGQGPQFIFQYYEEEERQRGNFPDRFSGHQFPNYSSELNVNALLLGDSALYLCASSFSTGNYGYTFGSGTRLTVV.

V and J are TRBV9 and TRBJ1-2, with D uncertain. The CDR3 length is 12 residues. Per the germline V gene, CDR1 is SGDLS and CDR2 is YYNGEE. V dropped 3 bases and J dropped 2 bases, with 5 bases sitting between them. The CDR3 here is CASSAANYGYTF. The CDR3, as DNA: TGTGCCAGCAGCGCCGCAAACTATGGCTACACCTTC. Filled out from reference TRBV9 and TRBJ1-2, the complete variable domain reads DSGVTQTPKHLITATGQRVTLRCSPRSGDLSVYWYQQSLDQGLQFLIQYYNGEERAKGNILERFSAQQFPDLHSELNLSSLELGDSALYFCASSAANYGYTFGSGTRLTVV.

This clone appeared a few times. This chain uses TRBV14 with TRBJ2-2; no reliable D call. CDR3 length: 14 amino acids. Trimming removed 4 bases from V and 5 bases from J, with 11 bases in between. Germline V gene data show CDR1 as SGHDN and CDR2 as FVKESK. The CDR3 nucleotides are TGTGCCAGCAGCCCCAGCCCCCGGACCGGGGAGCTGTTTTTT. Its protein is CASSPSPRTGELFF.

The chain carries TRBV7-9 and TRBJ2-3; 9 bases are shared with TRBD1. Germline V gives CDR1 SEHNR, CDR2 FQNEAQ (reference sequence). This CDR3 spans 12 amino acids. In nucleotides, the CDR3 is TGTGTCCCGGGACAGGGAACAGATACGCAGTATTTT. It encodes CVPGQGTDTQYF.

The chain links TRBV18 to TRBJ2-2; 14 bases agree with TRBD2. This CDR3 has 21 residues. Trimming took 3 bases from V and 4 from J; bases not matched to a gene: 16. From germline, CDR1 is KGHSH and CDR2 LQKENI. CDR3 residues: CASSPKDPGLAGVVVTGELFF. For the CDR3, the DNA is TGTGCCAGCTCACCCAAAGACCCGGGACTAGCGGGAGTGGTTGTCACCGGGGAGCTGTTTTTT.

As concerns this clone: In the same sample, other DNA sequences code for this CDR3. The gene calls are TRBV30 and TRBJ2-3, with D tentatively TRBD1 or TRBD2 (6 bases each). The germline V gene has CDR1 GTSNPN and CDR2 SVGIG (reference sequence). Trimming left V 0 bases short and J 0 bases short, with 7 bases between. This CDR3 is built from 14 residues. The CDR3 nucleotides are TGTGCCTGGAGTGTAGGGGGGAGCACAGATACGCAGTATTTT. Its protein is CAWSVGGSTDTQYF.

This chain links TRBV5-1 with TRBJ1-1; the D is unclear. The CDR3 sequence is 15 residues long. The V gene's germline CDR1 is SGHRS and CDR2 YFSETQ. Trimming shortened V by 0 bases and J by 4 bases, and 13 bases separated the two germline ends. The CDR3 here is CASSLAGQVGTEAFF. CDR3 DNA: TGCGCCAGCAGCTTGGCGGGCCAGGTGGGCACTGAAGCTTTCTTT.

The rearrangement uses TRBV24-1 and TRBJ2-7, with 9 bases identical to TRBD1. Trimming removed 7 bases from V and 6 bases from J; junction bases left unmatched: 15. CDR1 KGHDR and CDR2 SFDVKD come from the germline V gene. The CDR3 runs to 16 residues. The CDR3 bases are TGTGCCACCAGCAAAGGGCCGGGACAGGGATTATTCGAGCAGTACTTC. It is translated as CATSKGPGQGLFEQYF.

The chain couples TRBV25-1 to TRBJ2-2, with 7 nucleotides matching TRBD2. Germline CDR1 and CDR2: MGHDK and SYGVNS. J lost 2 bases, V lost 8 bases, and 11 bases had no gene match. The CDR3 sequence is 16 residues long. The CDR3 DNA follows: TGTGCCAGCGGCCCGGTCACTAGCGCAAACACCGGGGAGCTGTTTTTT. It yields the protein CASGPVTSANTGELFF.

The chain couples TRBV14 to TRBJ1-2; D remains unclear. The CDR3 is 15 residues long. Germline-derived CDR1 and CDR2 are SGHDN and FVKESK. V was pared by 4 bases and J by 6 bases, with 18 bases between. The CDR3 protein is CASSPQTGFWHGYTF. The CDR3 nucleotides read TGTGCCAGCAGCCCGCAAACCGGGTTCTGGCATGGCTACACCTTC.